This T cell receptor (beta chain) was profiled in a study of T cell responses to AZD1222 COVID-19 vaccine. V lost 0 bases, J lost 4 bases, and 9 bases lay in between. The CDR3 has 14 amino acids. Germline assignment: CDR1 LGHNA and CDR2 YNFKEQ. Only in-frame clones appear in the TCRdb table, and some are missing; sequencing was by immunoSEQ multiplex PCR. The sample gives approximately 60,000 clones, 84% of which show up once; roughly 20% is in the top ten. Notes on the study in general: The donor cohort was predominantly white British with a female majority, and clonal diversity may have been underestimated. Baseline seropositivity occurred in only six AZD1222 recipients.

This clone appeared a few times. What it binds is unknown. The V and J genes are TRBV4-2 and TRBJ1-1; tentatively, D is TRBD1 (6 bases). The source was peripheral blood, collected on day 0 of AZD1222 vaccination. This clonotype was obtained from an adult in good health. The CDR3 loop reads CASSQDKGVTEAFF. CDR3 sequence (DNA): TGTGCCAGCAGCCAAGATAAGGGGGTCACTGAAGCTTTCTTT.